The 9 T cell receptor beta chains below were found in one sample sequenced in a study of blood T cell repertoires in COVID-19. The method was immunoSEQ multiplex PCR; TCRdb's version includes in-frame clones alone and lacks a portion of them. The sample records 250,000 or so clones, around nine tenths being singletons. Sequencing was carried out using peripheral blood. Receptor source: an elderly man with acute or convalescent COVID-19.

The chain is built from TRBV10-3 and TRBJ2-3; TRBD2 matches 7 bases. V shed 2 bases, J shed 5 bases, and the junction held 4 bases outside the gene matches. The CDR3 has 14 residues. Looked up from germline, CDR1 is ENHRY and CDR2 is SYGVKD. The DNA for the CDR3 is TGTGCCATCAGTGAGGGAGGGAGGGTAGATACGCAGTATTTT. This codes for CAISEGGRVDTQYF.

This clone was found a few times. Other DNA sequences in the sample encode the same CDR3. CDR3 in DNA: TGTGCCAGCAGCCGAGAGGGAGCCATGAACACTGAAGCTTTCTTT. Translation gives CASSREGAMNTEAFF. The genes are TRBV7-8 and TRBJ1-1; no clear D gene. Trimming cost V 5 bases and J 0 bases, with 13 bases left between them. The CDR3 has 15 amino acids. CDR1 SGHVS and CDR2 FQNEAQ come from the germline V gene.

The sample holds one count of this clone. J is TRBJ2-1 and V is TRBV7-3; tentatively, D is TRBD2 (5 bases). Deletions cut 4 bases from V and 4 bases from J, with 8 bases between. Germline values: CDR1 SGHTA, CDR2 FQGTGA. CDR3 length: 13 residues. This CDR3 reads CASSSGSYNEQFF. CDR3 DNA sequence: TGTGCCAGCAGCTCGGGATCTTACAATGAGCAGTTCTTC.

CDR3 region: CASSYSETGGTYEQYF. The DNA for the CDR3 is TGTGCCAGCAGTTACTCGGAGACAGGGGGGACCTACGAGCAGTACTTC. This rearrangement joins TRBV6-5 to TRBJ2-7, with TRBD1 identical over 9 bases. V gave up 0 bases and J gave up 2 bases; unmatched junction bases: 5. CDR3 length: 16 residues. Germline V gene lookup returns CDR1 MNHEY and CDR2 SVGAGI.

The V call is TRBV12-3 or TRBV12-4, the J call TRBJ2-5; D ambiguous. There are 12 residues in the CDR3. Trimming pared 6 bases from V and 5 bases from J, leaving 10 bases between. This CDR3 reads CASSRLEETQYF. The CDR3 DNA sequence: TGTGCCAGCAGCCGCCTTGAGGAGACCCAGTACTTC.

In its sample, this clone was seen once. CDR3 bases: TGTGCCAGCAGCTTTACAGGGGGCCTATCATATGGCTACACCTTC. It translates to CASSFTGGLSYGYTF. V usage is TRBV7-9 and J usage is TRBJ1-2, with 9 positions matching TRBD1. The CDR3 is 15 amino acids. With 3 bases clipped from V and 5 bases from J, the junction kept 7 bases outside the gene matches. The germline gives CDR1 SEHNR, CDR2 FQNEAQ (reference sequence).

V usage is TRBV29-1 and J usage is TRBJ2-7; 8 bases fit TRBD2. Trimming took 6 bases from V and 5 from J; bases not matched to a gene: 18. Looked up from germline, CDR1 is SQVTM and CDR2 is ANQGSEA. CDR3 size: 16 residues. Here the CDR3 reads CSVGGLAGRGGNEQYF. CDR3 bases: TGCAGCGTCGGAGGGCTAGCGGGCCGCGGGGGGAACGAGCAGTACTTC.

V and J are TRBV5-1 and TRBJ2-1; a weak D match, TRBD1 (6 bases). The CDR3 is 13 residues long. The germline V and J ends were trimmed by 4 bases and 10 bases, with 15 bases remaining between them. From germline, CDR1 is SGHRS and CDR2 YFSETQ. The CDR3 sequence is CASSVQGLREQFF. The CDR3, as DNA: TGCGCCAGCAGCGTACAGGGTTTACGCGAGCAGTTCTTC. Combining the CDR3 with reference TRBV5-1 and TRBJ2-1 gives the whole variable domain KAGVTQTPRYLIKTRGQQVTLSCSPISGHRSVSWYQQTPGQGLQFLFEYFSETQRNKGNFPGRFSGRQFSNSRSEMNVSTLELGDSALYLCASSVQGLREQFFGPGTRLTVL.

In its sample, this clone was seen once. The chain employs TRBV2 and TRBJ2-7, with 9 positions matching TRBD2. The CDR3 is 14 residues long. The germline V gene has CDR1 SNHLY and CDR2 FYNNEI. Germline trimming cut 1 base from V and 4 bases from J; bases unmatched to any gene: 2. Written as DNA, the CDR3 is TGTGCCAGCAGTGAAGGGACTAGCGTTTACGAGCAGTACTTC. Translation gives CASSEGTSVYEQYF.